Listed below are T cell receptor beta chains from one sample, sequenced in a study of blood T cell repertoires in COVID-19. Clones were read by immunoSEQ multiplex PCR, and TCRdb kept only the in-frame ones, dropping some. The sample shows 80,000 to 100,000 clones, 86% of them seen only once. Sequencing was done on a sample of peripheral blood. The receptors here all came from a man aged 45-65 years with acute or convalescent COVID-19. Both conserved end residues are part of each CDR3. Each record gives: J gene, D gene, clone size, V gene, CDR3 protein, CDR3 DNA. The D gene is left open where the match is weak. Only part of the rows carry a size: once, few, many, or a class if the clone is expanded.

TRBJ2-1	TRBD1	once	TRBV11-3	CASSLGQGSYNEQFF	TGTGCCAGCAGCTTAGGACAGGGCTCCTACAATGAGCAGTTCTTC
TRBJ2-2	TRBD2	-	TRBV5-4	CASSSPGLADTGELFF	TGTGCCAGCAGCTCCCCGGGACTAGCGGACACCGGGGAGCTGTTTTTT
TRBJ1-2	-	-	TRBV19	CASHLRRGYYGYTF	TGTGCCAGTCATCTACGTCGGGGGTACTATGGCTACACCTTC
TRBJ2-7	-	-	TRBV27	CASSPSSTAYEQYF	TGTGCCAGCAGTCCCTCGTCCACAGCCTACGAGCAGTACTTC
TRBJ2-7	TRBD2	-	TRBV7-2	CASSLTSGGTGEQYF	TGTGCCAGCAGCTTGACTAGCGGAGGGACGGGCGAGCAGTACTTC
TRBJ2-7	TRBD2	-	TRBV5-1	CASSLGGLAVSYEQYF	TGCGCCAGCAGCTTGGGGGGACTAGCGGTCTCCTACGAGCAGTACTTC
TRBJ1-1	TRBD1	-	TRBV7-2	CASSLFWQGEGTEAFF	TGTGCCAGCAGCTTATTTTGGCAGGGGGAAGGCACTGAAGCTTTCTTT
TRBJ2-7	-	-	TRBV12-3/TRBV12-4	CASSNSYEQYF	TGTGCCAGCAGCAACTCCTACGAGCAGTACTTC
TRBJ2-1	TRBD1	-	TRBV10-2	CASSMTGGYNEQFF	TGCGCCAGCAGTATGACAGGGGGTTACAATGAGCAGTTCTTC
TRBJ2-1	-	once	TRBV5-1	CASGGSNEQFF	TGCGCCAGCGGCGGTAGCAATGAGCAGTTCTTC
TRBJ1-1	-	-	TRBV12-3/TRBV12-4	CASSLASEAFF	TGTGCCAGCAGTTTAGCGAGTGAAGCTTTCTTT
TRBJ1-5	TRBD1	-	TRBV6-5	CASSYSITGDQPQHF	TGTGCCAGCAGTTACTCGATCACAGGGGATCAGCCCCAGCATTTT
TRBJ2-7	-	-	TRBV20-1	CSASSSRERDLEQYF	TGCAGTGCTAGTTCCTCACGGGAAAGGGATCTGGAGCAGTACTTC
TRBJ2-1	-	once	TRBV5-6	CASSLEDSSYNEQFF	TGTGCCAGCAGCTTGGAGGACAGCTCCTACAATGAGCAGTTCTTC
TRBJ2-2	-	once	TRBV27	CASSSGQNTGELFF	TGTGCCAGCAGTTCGGGACAGAACACCGGGGAGCTGTTTTTT
TRBJ2-4	TRBD1	-	TRBV27	CASSPKPGQLAKNIQYF	TGTGCCAGCAGTCCAAAACCGGGACAGCTAGCCAAAAACATTCAGTACTTC
TRBJ1-6	TRBD1	-	TRBV25-1	CASSERDSYNSPLHF	TGTGCCAGCAGTGAAAGGGACAGCTATAATTCACCCCTCCACTTT
TRBJ2-7	TRBD2	-	TRBV4-1	CASRAPTSSGRFSEQYF	TGCGCCAGCCGTGCCCCAACATCTAGCGGGAGGTTCTCCGAGCAGTACTTC
TRBJ2-1	TRBD2	-	TRBV6-5	CASSKKREGVVQLF	TGTGCCAGCAGTAAGAAGCGGGAGGGCGTCGTTCAGCTCTTC
TRBJ2-7	TRBD1	-	TRBV7-6	CASSPQGAAAYEQYF	TGTGCCAGCAGCCCCCAGGGGGCGGCGGCCTACGAGCAGTACTTC
TRBJ2-1	-	once	TRBV5-6	CASSLRRSGRQFF	TGTGCCAGCAGCTTGAGGCGGTCGGGGAGGCAGTTCTTC
TRBJ1-3	-	-	TRBV6-1	CASSEAALSGNTIYF	TGTGCCAGCAGTGAAGCCGCTCTATCTGGAAACACCATATATTTT
TRBJ1-1	TRBD1	-	TRBV19	CASSSRDRGRWTEAFF	TGTGCCAGTAGTAGCCGGGACAGGGGACGTTGGACTGAAGCTTTCTTT
TRBJ2-1	-	-	TRBV28	CASSSGAGTMGGEQFF	TGTGCCAGCAGTTCTGGGGCGGGGACCATGGGAGGTGAGCAGTTCTTC
TRBJ1-2	-	-	TRBV2	CASSDRQAHLGGYTF	TGTGCCAGCAGTGACCGACAGGCGCATTTGGGAGGCTACACCTTC
TRBJ1-2	-	-	TRBV6-6	CASSYSAQSTGYTF	TGTGCCAGCAGTTACTCGGCACAGTCAACCGGCTACACCTTC
TRBJ1-4	-	-	TRBV4-2	CASSQEGGNEKLFF	TGTGCCAGCAGCCAAGAAGGGGGAAACGAAAAACTGTTTTTT
TRBJ2-7	-	few	TRBV5-1	CASSLYVGVDEQYF	TGCGCCAGCAGCTTGTATGTAGGGGTCGACGAGCAGTACTTC
TRBJ1-2	TRBD1	-	TRBV11-3	CASSWTGESGYTF	TGTGCCAGCAGCTGGACAGGGGAAAGTGGCTACACCTTC
TRBJ2-5	TRBD1	-	TRBV7-3	CASSAIPTGLETQYF	TGTGCCAGCAGCGCAATACCGACAGGGTTGGAGACCCAGTACTTC
TRBJ2-7	-	-	TRBV5-6	CASAGQPTYEQYF	TGTGCCAGCGCGGGACAGCCAACCTACGAGCAGTACTTC
TRBJ2-7	-	-	TRBV27	CASSLGSGYEQYF	TGTGCCAGCAGTTTGGGGAGTGGCTACGAGCAGTACTTC
TRBJ2-7	-	-	TRBV10-2	CASTPSASGRYEQYF	TGCGCCAGCACCCCCTCCGCCTCGGGAAGGTACGAGCAGTACTTC
TRBJ2-1	-	-	TRBV5-4	CASSLFDNEQFF	TGTGCCAGCAGCTTGTTCGACAATGAGCAGTTCTTC
TRBJ2-7	TRBD2	-	TRBV9	CASSVSGRVHEQYF	TGTGCCAGCAGCGTTTCCGGGAGGGTTCACGAGCAGTACTTC
TRBJ2-1	TRBD2	-	TRBV10-3	CAISDPGLAGGPNEQFF	TGTGCCATCAGTGACCCCGGACTAGCGGGAGGACCGAATGAGCAGTTCTTC
TRBJ1-3	-	-	TRBV3-1/TRBV3-2	CASSRGTSSGNTIYF	TGTGCCAGCAGTCGTGGGACATCCTCTGGAAACACCATATATTTT
TRBJ1-2	-	-	TRBV19	CASSIDPSRVLTNYGYTF	TGTGCCAGTAGTATAGATCCGTCGAGGGTTCTAACTAACTATGGCTACACCTTC
TRBJ2-1	TRBD2	-	TRBV5-1	CASSRLGGGHYNEQFF	TGCGCCAGCAGCCGCCTTGGGGGAGGGCACTACAATGAGCAGTTCTTC
TRBJ1-1	-	-	TRBV4-2	CASSQDRGGEAFF	TGTGCCAGCAGCCAAGACAGGGGTGGAGAAGCTTTCTTT
TRBJ2-7	-	-	TRBV18	CASSSPSGREQYF	TGTGCCAGCTCAAGTCCATCAGGGCGCGAGCAGTACTTC
TRBJ2-1	TRBD2	-	TRBV4-1	CASSQSTGTSNNEQFF	TGCGCCAGCAGCCAATCCACCGGGACTAGTAACAATGAGCAGTTCTTC
TRBJ1-2	-	-	TRBV11-3	CASSLQGSSYGYTF	TGTGCCAGCAGCTTGCAGGGCTCCTCCTATGGCTACACCTTC
TRBJ2-1	TRBD1	once	TRBV5-1	CASNQGALYNEQFF	TGCGCCAGCAATCAGGGGGCCCTCTACAATGAGCAGTTCTTC
TRBJ1-3	-	-	TRBV19	CASTIPGGDESGNTIYF	TGTGCCAGTACGATTCCCGGGGGGGACGAATCTGGAAACACCATATATTTT
TRBJ1-2	TRBD1	-	TRBV30	CAWTIQGADYGYTF	TGTGCCTGGACCATACAGGGGGCGGACTATGGCTACACCTTC
TRBJ1-2	TRBD1	-	TRBV5-1	CASSPGQGNGYTF	TGCGCCAGCAGCCCCGGACAGGGAAATGGCTACACCTTC
TRBJ1-4	TRBD1	-	TRBV29-1	CSAFRDRGEKLFF	TGCAGCGCCTTCCGGGACAGGGGAGAAAAACTGTTTTTT
TRBJ2-1	-	-	TRBV7-2	CASSRTPSSYNEQFF	TGTGCCAGCAGCCGGACTCCGAGCTCCTACAATGAGCAGTTCTTC
TRBJ1-4	TRBD1	-	TRBV5-8	CASSSGTGSNEKLFF	TGTGCCAGCAGCTCCGGGACAGGGTCGAATGAAAAACTGTTTTTT
TRBJ2-1	-	-	TRBV5-1	CASIGAGYNEQFF	TGCGCCAGCATAGGGGCAGGGTACAATGAGCAGTTCTTC
TRBJ2-3	TRBD2	-	TRBV9	CASSAPRAAGDTDTQYF	TGTGCCAGCAGCGCCCCCCGGGCAGCGGGGGACACAGATACGCAGTATTTT
TRBJ2-2	TRBD2	-	TRBV27	CASSLSSSGANTGELFF	TGTGCCAGCAGTTTATCGAGTAGCGGGGCGAACACCGGGGAGCTGTTTTTT
TRBJ1-5	TRBD1	-	TRBV7-6	CASSTGQPGQPQHF	TGTGCCAGCAGCACGGGACAGCCAGGTCAGCCCCAGCATTTT
TRBJ2-7	-	-	TRBV5-5	CASSQTLSGQRDSYEQYF	TGTGCCAGCAGCCAGACCTTGAGTGGACAGCGGGACTCCTACGAGCAGTACTTC